The 27 T cell receptor beta chains below all came from one sample that was sequenced in a study of shared clonotypes between healthy human individuals. The data were produced by immunoSEQ multiplex PCR, yet TCRdb's version contains in-frame clones alone and is incomplete. This table holds roughly 2.2 million clones, about nine tenths found once. Source material: naive CD4+ T cells from PBMCs. The subset denotes: CD45RA+ positively selected. The receptors come from a young man in good health. Some clones in this sample may be carry-over from other donors' samples.

J is TRBJ1-1 and V is TRBV10-3; 7 bases are shared with TRBD1. The germline V gene encodes CDR1 ENHRY and CDR2 SYGVKD. CDR3 size: 13 residues. V lost 5 bases, J lost 6 bases, and 6 bases stayed unmatched. CDR3 amino acids: CAISQGVESEAFF. The CDR3 DNA reads TGTGCCATCAGTCAGGGGGTCGAGTCTGAAGCTTTCTTT.

The rearrangement links TRBV5-1 to TRBJ1-2; D perhaps matches TRBD1 (6 bases). Germline CDR1 is SGHRS and CDR2 is YFSETQ. The CDR3 runs to 13 residues. Trimming took 5 bases from V and 2 from J, leaving 10 bases between them. DNA for the CDR3: TGCGCCAGCAGGAGGGGGGAGAACTATGGCTACACCTTC. It specifies CASRRGENYGYTF.

This rearrangement joins TRBV5-1 to TRBJ1-2, with a possible D match to TRBD1 (6 bases). CDR1 is SGHRS and CDR2 is YFSETQ in the germline V gene. The germline V and J ends were trimmed by 3 bases and 0 bases, with 9 bases remaining between them. The CDR3 has 14 residues. The CDR3 here is CASSWDISNYGYTF. The CDR3 region has the DNA TGCGCCAGCAGCTGGGACATTTCTAACTATGGCTACACCTTC. Full variable domain (outside the CDR3, taken from reference TRBV5-1 and TRBJ1-2): KAGVTQTPRYLIKTRGQQVTLSCSPISGHRSVSWYQQTPGQGLQFLFEYFSETQRNKGNFPGRFSGRQFSNSRSEMNVSTLELGDSALYLCASSWDISNYGYTFGSGTRLTVV.

The V gene is TRBV6-5, the J gene TRBJ1-1; TRBD1 agrees at 10 bases. V shed 4 bases and J 6 bases; nucleotides not matched to a gene: 5. This CDR3 has 14 residues. Per germline, CDR1 MNHEY and CDR2 SVGAGI. The CDR3 here is CASSSRTGGPEAFF. DNA of the CDR3: TGTGCCAGCAGTTCTCGGACAGGGGGACCTGAAGCTTTCTTT.

This chain links TRBV10-3 with TRBJ1-2, with 7 positions matching TRBD1. Germline trimming cut 1 base from V and 4 bases from J; bases unmatched to any gene: 6. The V gene's germline CDR1 is ENHRY and CDR2 SYGVKD. There are 15 residues in the CDR3. Here the CDR3 reads CAISEFDREGYGYTF. The CDR3 nucleotides are TGTGCCATCAGTGAGTTCGACAGGGAAGGCTATGGCTACACCTTC.

The CDR3 nucleotides are TGCAGCTCGACAGGGGGTACAGATACGCAGTATTTT. Translation gives CSSTGGTDTQYF. The rearrangement uses TRBV29-1 and TRBJ2-3; 9 nucleotides match TRBD1. The CDR3 runs to 12 residues. J was trimmed by 3 bases and V by 8 bases; bases with no gene match: 3. Germline loops: CDR1 SQVTM, CDR2 ANQGSEA.

The chain employs TRBV7-2 and TRBJ2-5; D not resolved. Germline CDR1 SGHTA, CDR2 FQGNSA. Trimming shortened V by 5 bases and J by 5 bases, and 15 bases separated the two germline ends. The CDR3 is 14 residues long. The CDR3 sequence: CASSLRPYLETQYF. In DNA, the CDR3 is TGTGCCAGCAGCCTTAGACCCTACCTGGAGACCCAGTACTTC.

In this sample, this clone turned up a few times. The genes are TRBV7-9 and TRBJ1-1, with D uncertain. V lost 1 base and J lost 8, with 11 bases in between. CDR1 and CDR2 from the germline V gene are SEHNR and FQNEAQ (reference sequence). The CDR3 sequence is 13 residues long. Here the CDR3 reads CASSLVAGREAFF. In DNA, the CDR3 is TGTGCCAGCAGCTTAGTGGCCGGACGGGAAGCTTTCTTT.

The rearrangement uses TRBV30 and TRBJ1-3, with TRBD1 identical over 7 bases. The ends lost 7 bases at V and 1 base at J; junction bases unmatched: 7. Looked up from germline, CDR1 is GTSNPN and CDR2 is SVGIG (reference sequence). The CDR3 spans 14 residues. In DNA form, the CDR3 reads TGTGCCTTCTTCACAGGGGAATCTGGAAACACCATATATTTT. Its protein product is CAFFTGESGNTIYF.

The gene calls are TRBV7-9 and TRBJ2-2; either TRBD1 or TRBD2 may supply D (6 bases each). V gave up 5 bases and J gave up 8 bases, with 18 bases separating them. Germline CDR1 is SEHNR and CDR2 is FQNEAQ (reference sequence). This CDR3 has 15 amino acids. The CDR3 is CASSPAGGGPGELFF. The CDR3 DNA reads as TGTGCCAGCAGCCCGGCAGGAGGGGGTCCAGGGGAGCTGTTTTTT.

The rearrangement uses TRBV28 and TRBJ2-2; D is perhaps TRBD1 (5 bases). V lost 3 bases to trimming and J lost 2 bases, with 10 bases between them. CDR3 length: 15 residues. Germline V gene lookup returns CDR1 MDHEN and CDR2 SYDVKM. The CDR3 DNA reads TGTGCCAGCAGTTTGTCACAGGCTAACACCGGGGAGCTGTTTTTT. This encodes CASSLSQANTGELFF.

J is TRBJ2-7 and V is TRBV25-1; the D is unclear. V was pared by 1 base and J by 0 bases, with 13 bases between. The CDR3 covers 16 residues. Germline V gene data show CDR1 as MGHDK and CDR2 as SYGVNS. CDR3 sequence: CASSESTPSSSYEQYF. Here the CDR3 DNA reads TGTGCCAGCAGTGAATCGACACCTTCAAGCTCCTACGAGCAGTACTTC.

This sequence joins TRBV29-1 and TRBJ1-2; D unresolved. The CDR3 runs to 15 residues. Trimming removed 0 bases from V and 6 bases from J, with 17 bases in between. Germline values: CDR1 SQVTM, CDR2 ANQGSEA. The CDR3 loop reads CSVEDRSRHVDGYTF. For the CDR3, the DNA is TGCAGCGTTGAAGATCGGAGTAGGCACGTGGATGGCTACACCTTC.

The chain uses TRBV4-2 and TRBJ1-4, with 7 positions matching TRBD1. Germline V gene data show CDR1 as LGHNA and CDR2 as YNFKEQ. Trimming at V came to 1 base and at J to 7 bases, leaving 12 bases not matched to a gene. There are 17 residues in the CDR3. CDR3 nucleotides: TGTGCCAGCAGCCAAGGGGACAGCAGGTCGGGAGGTGAAAAACTGTTTTTT. It translates to CASSQGDSRSGGEKLFF.

The J gene is TRBJ1-2, the V gene TRBV19; D perhaps matches TRBD1 (5 bases). This CDR3 region has 15 residues. The ends were cut back, 2 bases at V and 8 bases at J, with 18 bases in the middle. Looked up from germline, CDR1 is LNHDA and CDR2 is SQIVND (reference sequence). The CDR3 nucleotides are TGTGCCAGTAGTATACATCAGGGAACCAACTGGGGCTACACCTTC. Translation: CASSIHQGTNWGYTF.

The chain uses TRBV15 and TRBJ1-2, with 7 bases identical to TRBD1. The germline gives CDR1 LNHNV, CDR2 YYDKDF (reference sequence). The CDR3 contains 15 residues. V lost 3 bases to trimming and J lost 4 bases; unmatched junction nucleotides: 8. The CDR3 here is CATSRDRSRAYGYTF. Written as DNA, the CDR3 is TGTGCCACCAGCAGGGACAGGTCTCGCGCCTATGGCTACACCTTC.

The CDR3: CASSQVAGLLTDTQYF. CDR3 in DNA: TGCGCCAGCAGCCAAGTCGCAGGACTGCTCACAGATACGCAGTATTTT. The rearrangement links TRBV4-3 to TRBJ2-3, with D possibly TRBD2 on 5 matching bases. Germline V lookup: CDR1 LGHNA, CDR2 YSLEER. The CDR3 length is 16 residues. The V and J ends lost 1 base and 2 bases respectively, with 13 bases between them.

This chain uses TRBV27 with TRBJ2-1; 9 bases are a match to TRBD2. This CDR3 region has 19 residues. The germline V gene has CDR1 MNHEY and CDR2 SMNVEV (reference sequence). Trimming removed 5 bases from V and 7 bases from J; junction bases left unmatched: 21. The CDR3 sequence: CASSPRNTLTSGQGNEQFF. CDR3 nucleotides: TGTGCCAGCAGTCCCCGCAACACCTTAACTAGCGGGCAGGGAAATGAGCAGTTCTTC.

The chain couples TRBV7-2 to TRBJ2-2; 10 bases are shared with TRBD2. The CDR3 contains 16 residues. J was trimmed by 4 bases and V by 0 bases; bases with no gene match: 2. Per germline, CDR1 SGHTA and CDR2 FQGNSA. The CDR3 spells CASSLAAGGLTGELFF. CDR3 nucleotides: TGTGCCAGCAGCTTAGCAGCGGGAGGGCTCACCGGGGAGCTGTTTTTT. Filled out from reference TRBV7-2 and TRBJ2-2, the complete variable domain reads GAGVSQSPSNKVTEKGKDVELRCDPISGHTALYWYRQSLGQGLEFLIYFQGNSAPDKSGLPSDRFSAERTGGSVSTLTIQRTQQEDSAVYLCASSLAAGGLTGELFFGEGSRLTVL.

The CDR3 bases are TGTGCCAGCAGCTTCGGGACTAGCGGGTCCCTTGCCCGGGCCAATGAGCAGTTCTTC. Its translation: CASSFGTSGSLARANEQFF. The chain uses TRBV5-4 and TRBJ2-1, with 12 bases that match TRBD2. Trimming at V came to 2 bases and at J to 6 bases, leaving 15 bases not matched to a gene. The V gene's germline CDR1 is SGHNT and CDR2 YYREEE (reference sequence). The CDR3 covers 19 residues.

The chain uses TRBV7-3 and TRBJ2-1; D is perhaps TRBD2 (7 bases). The CDR3 sequence is 18 residues long. V lost 1 base, J lost 13 bases, and 29 bases lay in between. Germline CDR1 reads SGHTA; CDR2 reads FQGTGA. CDR3 sequence: CASSLNPAGGPLAQLQFF. The CDR3 DNA reads as TGTGCCAGCAGCTTAAACCCCGCCGGGGGGCCACTAGCCCAACTACAGTTCTTC.

This clone was seen once. The genes are TRBV30 and TRBJ1-1, with 8 positions matching TRBD1. There are 16 residues in the CDR3. V gave up 5 bases and J gave up 7 bases; unmatched junction bases: 18. Germline V gene sequence: CDR1 GTSNPN, CDR2 SVGIG (reference sequence). This chain's CDR3 is CAWQLDRAFFPVEAFF. The CDR3 DNA is TGTGCCTGGCAGCTGGACAGGGCCTTTTTTCCGGTTGAAGCTTTCTTT.

The CDR3 spells CASSFGVQGTHEQYF. The CDR3 coding sequence is TGCGCCAGCAGCTTCGGCGTACAGGGTACCCACGAGCAGTACTTC. The rearrangement joins TRBV5-1 to TRBJ2-7, with D perhaps TRBD1 (6 bases). The CDR3 runs 15 residues. CDR1 and CDR2 (germline): SGHRS, YFSETQ. With 2 bases removed from V and 5 bases from J, the gap between germline ends came to 17 bases.

V and J are TRBV28 and TRBJ2-7; no firm D call. Germline loops: CDR1 MDHEN, CDR2 SYDVKM. V was cut by 4 bases and J by 0 bases, with 10 bases left in between. The CDR3 runs to 14 residues. CDR3 protein: CASSYRYSSYEQYF. CDR3 sequence (DNA): TGTGCCAGCAGTTATCGGTATAGCTCCTACGAGCAGTACTTC.

On this clone: The sample holds other DNA sequences that translate to the same CDR3. The rearrangement joins TRBV2 to TRBJ1-1, with TRBD1 matching 7 bases. Germline values: CDR1 SNHLY, CDR2 FYNNEI. This CDR3 has 13 amino acids. J was trimmed by 5 bases and V by 6 bases; bases with no gene match: 6. The CDR3 loop is CASSDRVGTEAFF. The CDR3 bases are TGTGCCAGCAGCGACAGGGTAGGAACTGAAGCTTTCTTT. Together with reference TRBV2 and TRBJ1-1, the CDR3 gives the full variable domain: EPEVTQTPSHQVTQMGQEVILRCVPISNHLYFYWYRQILGQKVEFLVSFYNNEISEKSEIFDDQFSVERPDGSNFTLKIRSTKLEDSAMYFCASSDRVGTEAFFGQGTRLTVV.

This clone was detected once. This sequence joins TRBV5-8 and TRBJ1-1; weak D call: TRBD1 (5 bases). Per the germline V gene, CDR1 is SGHTS and CDR2 is YDEGEE. This CDR3 is built from 13 residues. V lost 4 bases and J 5 bases, leaving 12 bases between the germline ends. CDR3 nucleotide sequence: TGTGCCAGCAGCGTCCGCTGGGGGACTGAAGCTTTCTTT. It codes for CASSVRWGTEAFF.

The J gene is TRBJ2-3, the V gene TRBV28, with 7 bases matching TRBD2. V shed 6 bases and J 2 bases; nucleotides not matched to a gene: 14. This CDR3 comprises 17 residues. Per the germline V gene, CDR1 is MDHEN and CDR2 is SYDVKM. In DNA form, the CDR3 reads TGTGCCAGCAGCCTACGACGTGGCGGGGGATACACAGATACGCAGTATTTT. Amino acid sequence: CASSLRRGGGYTDTQYF.